The 27 T cell receptor beta chains listed next were all sequenced from one sample in a study of OX40 agonist ivuxolimab in advanced cancers. Sequenced by immunoSEQ multiplex PCR; TCRdb stores in-frame clones only, minus some. The table records under 85,000 clones, around 84% of them present only once. Specimen: CD4+ or CD8+ T cells sorted from blood, collected in a trial of the OX40 agonist ivuxolimab. These receptors all stem from an adult with an advanced solid tumor such as melanoma, head and neck, liver or kidney cancer.

This clone appeared once. The chain has TRBV30 and TRBJ1-1, with a possible D match to TRBD1 (6 bases). There are 13 residues in the CDR3. V lost 7 bases to trimming and J lost 5 bases, with 17 bases between them. CDR1 is GTSNPN, CDR2 SVGIG, per germline (reference sequence). CDR3 sequence: CALGRGRLTEAFF. The CDR3 DNA reads TGTGCCTTGGGGAGGGGGAGGTTGACTGAAGCTTTCTTT.

The CDR3: CASSLLVGTEAFF. The CDR3, as DNA: TGTGCCAGCAGCTTACTAGTTGGCACTGAAGCTTTCTTT. V is TRBV7-9 and J is TRBJ1-1; the D is unclear. V was pared by 2 bases and J by 4 bases, with 8 bases between. The CDR3 is 13 residues long. The germline gives CDR1 SEHNR, CDR2 FQNEAQ (reference sequence).

V and J are TRBV6-5 and TRBJ2-2; TRBD1 agrees at 7 bases. Trimming took 6 bases from V and 4 from J; bases not matched to a gene: 8. The CDR3 contains 15 residues. Germline V gene data show CDR1 as MNHEY and CDR2 as SVGAGI. CDR3 residues: CASSRRGYGTGELFF. Here the CDR3 DNA reads TGTGCCAGCAGCCGCAGGGGGTACGGCACCGGGGAGCTGTTTTTT.

The chain couples TRBV19 to TRBJ1-6; 7 nucleotides match TRBD1. The CDR3 has 17 amino acids. CDR1 and CDR2 (germline): LNHDA, SQIVND (reference sequence). J gave up 2 bases and V 6 bases, and 10 bases lay outside the gene matches. The DNA of the CDR3 is TGTGCCAGTAGCGGGACAGCTTCGGGCACCTATAATTCACCCCTCCACTTT. Amino acid sequence: CASSGTASGTYNSPLHF. Full variable domain (missing parts from reference TRBV19 and TRBJ1-6): DGGITQSPKYLFRKEGQNVTLSCEQNLNHDAMYWYRQDPGQGLRLIYYSQIVNDFQKGDIAEGYSVSREKKESFPLTVTSAQKNPTAFYLCASSGTASGTYNSPLHFGNGTRLTVT.

The rearrangement links TRBV2 to TRBJ1-5; a possible D gene is TRBD1 (6 bases). CDR1 and CDR2 from the germline V gene are SNHLY and FYNNEI. The CDR3 covers 13 residues. Trimming cost V 4 bases and J 2 bases, with 6 bases left between them. CDR3 nucleotide sequence: TGTGCCAGCAGTGGACAGGGCAATCAGCCCCAGCATTTT. This codes for CASSGQGNQPQHF.

The rearrangement uses TRBV30 and TRBJ2-7, with D possibly being TRBD1 (5 bases). Germline CDR1 reads GTSNPN; CDR2 reads SVGIG (reference sequence). V was cut by 1 base and J by 6 bases, with 13 bases left in between. This CDR3 comprises 13 residues. Written as DNA, the CDR3 is TGTGCCTGGAGTGGTCCAGGGTTTGGCGAGCAGTACTTC. Amino acids: CAWSGPGFGEQYF.

The chain is built from TRBV19 and TRBJ1-2, with 9 positions matching TRBD1. V lost 5 bases to trimming and J lost 4 bases; unmatched junction nucleotides: 11. The CDR3 sequence is 16 residues long. The germline gives CDR1 LNHDA, CDR2 SQIVND (reference sequence). CDR3 amino acids: CASSPRTGDPVYGYTF. CDR3 nucleotide sequence: TGTGCCAGTAGTCCACGGACAGGGGACCCCGTCTATGGCTACACCTTC.

The chain employs TRBV14 and TRBJ2-5, with D tentatively TRBD1 or TRBD2 (5 bases each). Trimming took off 0 bases at V and 12 bases at J, with 14 bases between the two ends. This CDR3 region has 13 residues. CDR1 SGHDN and CDR2 FVKESK come from the germline V gene. CDR3 residues: CASSQDLGGLEYF. The CDR3 nucleotides are TGTGCCAGCAGCCAAGATCTTGGGGGTCTGGAGTACTTC.

This sequence joins TRBV7-7 and TRBJ2-1, with D hard to call. CDR1 and CDR2 (germline): SSHAT, FNYEAQ (reference sequence). Trimming cost V 4 bases and J 0 bases, with 10 bases left between them. The CDR3 loop spans 15 amino acids. The CDR3 reads CASSSDASSYNEQFF. The CDR3 nucleotides are TGTGCCAGCAGCTCCGACGCGAGCTCCTACAATGAGCAGTTCTTC.

About this clone: Other DNA sequences of this sample code for an identical CDR3. The chain is built from TRBV18 and TRBJ2-3, with 8 bases fitting TRBD1. Germline-derived CDR1 and CDR2 are KGHSH and LQKENI. This CDR3 is built from 15 residues. V was clipped by 5 bases and J by 6 bases; unmatched bases: 10. The CDR3 nucleotides read TGTGCCAGCTCAGCCTCAGGGGGCGCGACCGATACGCAGTATTTT. Residues: CASSASGGATDTQYF.

The CDR3 nucleotides are TGTGCCTGGAGTGTACCTCCAGGGCGCTACGAGCAGTACTTC. This encodes CAWSVPPGRYEQYF. The rearrangement joins TRBV30 to TRBJ2-7; D may be TRBD1 (5 bases). Germline CDR1 is GTSNPN and CDR2 is SVGIG (reference sequence). Deletions cut 0 bases from V and 3 bases from J, with 12 bases between. The CDR3 contains 14 residues.

This rearrangement joins TRBV5-6 to TRBJ1-2, with D perhaps matching TRBD1 (5 bases). The CDR3 length is 16 residues. Trimming took 0 bases from V and 6 from J, leaving 18 bases between them. CDR1 is SGHDT, CDR2 YYEEEE, per germline. The CDR3 is CASSLGVSGTWDGYTF. In nucleotides, the CDR3 is TGTGCCAGCAGCTTGGGTGTCTCAGGGACTTGGGATGGCTACACCTTC.

This rearrangement joins TRBV9 to TRBJ2-1; 9 bases are shared with TRBD2. The length of the CDR3 is 15 residues. Per the germline V gene, CDR1 is SGDLS and CDR2 is YYNGEE. The junction had 1 base not matched to a gene; V was cut back by 3 bases and J by 0 bases. The CDR3 reads CASSELAGSYNEQFF. CDR3 sequence (DNA): TGTGCCAGCAGCGAACTAGCGGGCTCCTACAATGAGCAGTTCTTC.

The CDR3 DNA sequence: TGTGCCAGCAGCTCCCAGACAGGGGTGGCTGAAGCTTTCTTT. Protein: CASSSQTGVAEAFF. The chain uses TRBV7-2 and TRBJ1-1, with 8 bases identical to TRBD1. The J segment lost 6 bases and the V segment lost 4 bases, leaving 7 bases of the junction unmatched. The CDR3 extends over 14 amino acids. Germline-derived CDR1 and CDR2 are SGHTA and FQGNSA.

This clone was counted only a few times. The rearrangement joins TRBV5-1 to TRBJ2-1, with 7 bases fitting TRBD2. There are 16 residues in the CDR3. Trimming removed 0 bases from V and 5 bases from J; junction bases left unmatched: 8. In germline, CDR1 is SGHRS, CDR2 YFSETQ. The CDR3: CASSLDGAGRNNEQFF. In DNA form, the CDR3 reads TGCGCCAGCAGCTTGGACGGAGCGGGGAGAAACAATGAGCAGTTCTTC.

The genes are TRBV5-1 and TRBJ2-6, with a weak D call TRBD2 (5 bases). The CDR3 length is 16 residues. Trimming took 1 base from V and 2 from J, leaving 10 bases between them. The V gene's germline CDR1 is SGHRS and CDR2 YFSETQ. CDR3 amino acids: CASSLFGDPGANVLTF. DNA of the CDR3: TGCGCCAGCAGCTTGTTCGGGGATCCTGGGGCCAACGTCCTGACTTTC.

In this sample, this clone turned up a few times. The chain is built from TRBV7-2 and TRBJ2-1, with TRBD2 identical over 16 bases. Germline CDR1 SGHTA, CDR2 FQGNSA. The J segment lost 2 bases and the V segment lost 5 bases, leaving 3 bases of the junction unmatched. CDR3 length: 17 residues. The CDR3 sequence: CASSTGTSGGAYNEQFF. DNA of the CDR3: TGTGCCAGCAGCACAGGGACTAGCGGGGGGGCCTACAATGAGCAGTTCTTC.

The V call is TRBV11-2, the J call TRBJ2-3; a weak D match, TRBD1 (6 bases). V lost 0 bases to trimming and J lost 6 bases, with 7 bases between them. This CDR3 region has 13 residues. Germline V gene lookup returns CDR1 SGHAT and CDR2 FQNNGV. Here the CDR3 DNA reads TGTGCCAGCAGCTTAGATAGGGGGGATACGCAGTATTTT. As protein: CASSLDRGDTQYF.

The chain links TRBV5-4 to TRBJ2-7, with TRBD1 identical over 8 bases. The CDR3 loop spans 15 amino acids. The V and J ends lost 3 bases and 7 bases, in that order; junction bases with no gene match: 12. From germline, CDR1 is SGHNT and CDR2 YYREEE (reference sequence). CDR3 loop: CASSSYGQGRGEQYF. As DNA, the CDR3 is TGTGCCAGCAGCTCCTATGGACAGGGCCGGGGGGAGCAGTACTTC.

J is TRBJ1-2 and V is TRBV29-1, with D possibly matching TRBD1 (5 bases). The germline V gene has CDR1 SQVTM and CDR2 ANQGSEA. V was cut by 0 bases and J by 2 bases, with 10 bases left in between. The CDR3 runs to 14 residues. For the CDR3, the DNA is TGCAGCGTTGAAGATTGGCAGGGCAACTATGGCTACACCTTC. As protein: CSVEDWQGNYGYTF.

The genes are TRBV7-9 and TRBJ2-1; D is uncertain. V was pared by 0 bases and J by 8 bases, with 2 bases between. The germline V gene encodes CDR1 SEHNR and CDR2 FQNEAQ (reference sequence). This CDR3 region has 11 residues. The CDR3 protein is CASSLAYEQFF. DNA of the CDR3: TGTGCCAGCAGCTTAGCTTATGAGCAGTTCTTC.

This sequence joins TRBV11-2 and TRBJ1-4; D unclear. Trimming cost V 5 bases and J 8 bases, with 15 bases left between them. This CDR3 is built from 14 residues. CDR1 is SGHAT, CDR2 FQNNGV, per germline. CDR3 loop: CASSRTGSGEKLFF. The DNA for the CDR3 is TGTGCCAGCAGCCGGACGGGCTCGGGGGAAAAACTGTTTTTT.

This rearrangement joins TRBV5-4 to TRBJ2-5, with D perhaps matching TRBD1 (5 bases). V was clipped by 0 bases and J by 2 bases, with 5 bases between them. CDR1 is SGHNT and CDR2 is YYREEE in the germline V gene (reference sequence). CDR3 length: 13 amino acids. The CDR3 loop is CASSLDRQETQYF. The CDR3 DNA reads TGTGCCAGCAGCTTGGACAGGCAAGAGACCCAGTACTTC.

This chain joins TRBV7-2 and TRBJ1-3, with TRBD1 as a possible D gene (6 bases). Trimming cost V 6 bases and J 0 bases, with 15 bases left between them. The CDR3 totals 16 residues. In germline, CDR1 is SGHTA, CDR2 FQGNSA. The CDR3 loop reads CASRQAGQSSGNTIYF. CDR3 DNA: TGTGCCAGCAGACAAGCGGGACAAAGCTCTGGAAACACCATATATTTT.

The rearrangement joins TRBV2 to TRBJ1-1, with TRBD1 matching 7 bases. Germline-derived CDR1 and CDR2 are SNHLY and FYNNEI. CDR3 length: 15 residues. V gave up 6 bases and J gave up 7 bases; unmatched junction bases: 14. The CDR3 loop reads CASRLRPGGLVEAFF. CDR3 nucleotides: TGTGCCAGCAGATTACGACCAGGGGGACTGGTTGAAGCTTTCTTT.

This clone showed up just a few times. Here the CDR3 reads CAWAGLRYEQYF. The CDR3 bases are TGTGCCTGGGCAGGGCTTCGCTACGAGCAGTACTTC. The chain is built from TRBV30 and TRBJ2-7; a weak D match, TRBD1 (5 bases). Trimming cost V 5 bases and J 3 bases, with 11 bases left between them. The CDR3 runs 12 residues. The germline V gene has CDR1 GTSNPN and CDR2 SVGIG (reference sequence).

The chain joins TRBV6-6 to TRBJ2-7; D remains ambiguous. CDR1 MNHNY and CDR2 SVGAGI come from the germline V gene (reference sequence). CDR3 size: 11 residues. V was pared by 5 bases and J by 1 base, with 3 bases between. The CDR3: CASSPSYEQYF. In nucleotides, the CDR3 is TGTGCCAGCAGTCCTTCCTACGAGCAGTACTTC.